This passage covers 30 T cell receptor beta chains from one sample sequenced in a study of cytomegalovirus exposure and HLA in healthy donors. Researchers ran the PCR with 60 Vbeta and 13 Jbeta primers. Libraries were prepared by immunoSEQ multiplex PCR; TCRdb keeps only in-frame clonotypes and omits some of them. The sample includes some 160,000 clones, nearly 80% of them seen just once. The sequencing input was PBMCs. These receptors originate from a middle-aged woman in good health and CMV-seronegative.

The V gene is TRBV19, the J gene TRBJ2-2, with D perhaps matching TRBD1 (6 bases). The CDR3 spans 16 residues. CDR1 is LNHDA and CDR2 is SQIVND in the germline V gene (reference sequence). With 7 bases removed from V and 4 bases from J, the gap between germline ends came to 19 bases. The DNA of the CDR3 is TGTGCCAGTACCCCACTATGGGGGCGAGTCACCGGGGAGCTGTTTTTT. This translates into CASTPLWGRVTGELFF.

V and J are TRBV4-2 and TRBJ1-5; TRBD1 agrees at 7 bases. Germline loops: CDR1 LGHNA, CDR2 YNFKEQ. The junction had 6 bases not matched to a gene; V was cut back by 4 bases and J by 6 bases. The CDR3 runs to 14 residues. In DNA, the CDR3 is TGTGCCAGCAGCCCACAGGGGTTCAGTCAGCCCCAGCATTTT. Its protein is CASSPQGFSQPQHF.

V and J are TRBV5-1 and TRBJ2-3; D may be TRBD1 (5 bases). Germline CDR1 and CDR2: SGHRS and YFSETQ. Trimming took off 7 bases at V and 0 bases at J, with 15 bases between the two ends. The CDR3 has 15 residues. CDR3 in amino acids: CASAGQASSTDTQYF. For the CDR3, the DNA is TGCGCCAGCGCAGGGCAGGCCTCTAGCACAGATACGCAGTATTTT. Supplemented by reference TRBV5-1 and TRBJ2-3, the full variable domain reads KAGVTQTPRYLIKTRGQQVTLSCSPISGHRSVSWYQQTPGQGLQFLFEYFSETQRNKGNFPGRFSGRQFSNSRSEMNVSTLELGDSALYLCASAGQASSTDTQYFGPGTRLTVL.

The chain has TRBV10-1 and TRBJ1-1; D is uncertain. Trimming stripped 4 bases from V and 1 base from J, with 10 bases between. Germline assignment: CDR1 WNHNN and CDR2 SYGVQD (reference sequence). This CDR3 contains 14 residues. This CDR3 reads CASSGGRENTEAFF. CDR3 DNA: TGCGCCAGCAGTGGAGGACGGGAGAACACTGAAGCTTTCTTT.

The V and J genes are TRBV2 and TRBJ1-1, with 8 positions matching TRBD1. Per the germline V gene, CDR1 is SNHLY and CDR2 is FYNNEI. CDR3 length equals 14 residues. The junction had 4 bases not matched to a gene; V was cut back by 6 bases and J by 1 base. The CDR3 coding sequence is TGTGCCAGCAGCACGGGACAGGCGAACACTGAAGCTTTCTTT. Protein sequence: CASSTGQANTEAFF. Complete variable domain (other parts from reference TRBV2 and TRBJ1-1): EPEVTQTPSHQVTQMGQEVILRCVPISNHLYFYWYRQILGQKVEFLVSFYNNEISEKSEIFDDQFSVERPDGSNFTLKIRSTKLEDSAMYFCASSTGQANTEAFFGQGTRLTVV.

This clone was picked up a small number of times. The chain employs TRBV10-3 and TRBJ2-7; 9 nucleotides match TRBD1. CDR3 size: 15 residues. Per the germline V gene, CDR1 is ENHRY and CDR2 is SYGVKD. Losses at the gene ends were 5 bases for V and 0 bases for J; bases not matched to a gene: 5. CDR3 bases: TGTGCCATCAGTACTGGACAGGGGCCCTCCTACGAGCAGTACTTC. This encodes CAISTGQGPSYEQYF.

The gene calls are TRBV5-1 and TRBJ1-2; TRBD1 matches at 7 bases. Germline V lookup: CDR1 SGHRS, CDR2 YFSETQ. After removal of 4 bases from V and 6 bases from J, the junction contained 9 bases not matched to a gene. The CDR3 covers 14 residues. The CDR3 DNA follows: TGCGCCAGCAGCCCGCTAGCAGGGGGTGATGGCTACACCTTC. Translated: CASSPLAGGDGYTF. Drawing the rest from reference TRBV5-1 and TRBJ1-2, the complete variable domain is KAGVTQTPRYLIKTRGQQVTLSCSPISGHRSVSWYQQTPGQGLQFLFEYFSETQRNKGNFPGRFSGRQFSNSRSEMNVSTLELGDSALYLCASSPLAGGDGYTFGSGTRLTVV.

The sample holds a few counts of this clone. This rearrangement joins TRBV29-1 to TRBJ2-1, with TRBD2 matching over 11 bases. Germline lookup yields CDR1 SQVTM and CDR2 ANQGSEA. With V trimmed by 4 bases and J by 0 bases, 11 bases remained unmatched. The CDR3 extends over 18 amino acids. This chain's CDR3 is CSVVVRTSGLRSYNEQFF. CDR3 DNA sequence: TGCAGCGTTGTGGTCAGGACTAGCGGGCTACGCTCCTACAATGAGCAGTTCTTC.

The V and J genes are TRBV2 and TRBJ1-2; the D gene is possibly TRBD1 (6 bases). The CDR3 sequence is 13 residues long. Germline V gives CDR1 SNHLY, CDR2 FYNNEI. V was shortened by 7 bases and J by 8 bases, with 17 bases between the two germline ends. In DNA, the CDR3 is TGTGCCAGCACACGGCAGGGGTATTTGGGCTACACCTTC. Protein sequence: CASTRQGYLGYTF.

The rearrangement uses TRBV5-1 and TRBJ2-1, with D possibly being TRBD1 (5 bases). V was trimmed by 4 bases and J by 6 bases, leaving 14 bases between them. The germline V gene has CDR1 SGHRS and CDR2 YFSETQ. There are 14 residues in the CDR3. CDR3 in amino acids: CASSLRYQGNEQFF. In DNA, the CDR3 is TGCGCCAGCAGCCTAAGATATCAGGGCAATGAGCAGTTCTTC.

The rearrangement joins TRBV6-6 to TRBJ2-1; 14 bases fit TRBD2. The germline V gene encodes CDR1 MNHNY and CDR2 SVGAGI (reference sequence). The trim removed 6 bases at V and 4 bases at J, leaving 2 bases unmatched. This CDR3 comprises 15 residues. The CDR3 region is CASRRLAGGYNEQFF. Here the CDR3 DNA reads TGTGCCAGCAGAAGACTAGCGGGGGGGTACAATGAGCAGTTCTTC.

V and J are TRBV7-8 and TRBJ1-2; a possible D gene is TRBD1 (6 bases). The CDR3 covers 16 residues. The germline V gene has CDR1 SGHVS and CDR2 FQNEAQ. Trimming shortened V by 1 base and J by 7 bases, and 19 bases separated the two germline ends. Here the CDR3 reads CASSLVTGQGGGGYTF. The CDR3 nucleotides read TGTGCCAGCAGCTTAGTCACGGGGCAGGGAGGGGGTGGCTACACCTTC. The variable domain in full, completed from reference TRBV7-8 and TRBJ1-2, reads GAGVSQSPRYKVAKRGQDVALRCDPISGHVSLFWYQQALGQGPEFLTYFQNEAQLDKSGLPSDRFFAERPEGSVSTLKIQRTQQEDSAVYLCASSLVTGQGGGGYTFGSGTRLTVV.

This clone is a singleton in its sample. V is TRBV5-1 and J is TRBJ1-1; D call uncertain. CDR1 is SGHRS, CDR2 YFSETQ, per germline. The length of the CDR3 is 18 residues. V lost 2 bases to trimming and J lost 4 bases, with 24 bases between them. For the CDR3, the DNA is TGCGCCAGCAGCTTACTTGGCGGGGTGACAAGCGGAGGCACTGAAGCTTTCTTT. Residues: CASSLLGGVTSGGTEAFF.

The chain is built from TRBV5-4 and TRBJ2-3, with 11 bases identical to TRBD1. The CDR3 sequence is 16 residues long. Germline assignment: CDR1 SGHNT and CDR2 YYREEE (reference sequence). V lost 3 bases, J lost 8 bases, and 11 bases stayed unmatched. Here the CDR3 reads CASSSPGQGVRGTQYF. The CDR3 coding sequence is TGTGCCAGCAGCTCGCCGGGACAGGGGGTGCGAGGTACGCAGTATTTT.

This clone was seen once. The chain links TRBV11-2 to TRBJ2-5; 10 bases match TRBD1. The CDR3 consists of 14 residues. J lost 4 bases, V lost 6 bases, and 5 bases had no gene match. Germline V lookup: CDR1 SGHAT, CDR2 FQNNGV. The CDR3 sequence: CASRPTGGSETQYF. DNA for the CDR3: TGTGCCAGCAGACCGACAGGGGGCTCAGAGACCCAGTACTTC. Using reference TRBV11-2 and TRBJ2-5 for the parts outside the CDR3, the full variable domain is EAGVAQSPRYKIIEKRQSVAFWCNPISGHATLYWYQQILGQGPKLLIQFQNNGVVDDSQLPKDRFSAERLKGVDSTLKIQPAKLEDSAVYLCASRPTGGSETQYFGPGTRLLVL.

This CDR3 is CASSLGQQGDTQYF. In DNA form, the CDR3 reads TGTGCCAGCAGCTTGGGACAGCAAGGGGATACGCAGTATTTT. This sequence joins TRBV5-8 and TRBJ2-3; TRBD1 is a possible D gene (5 bases). This CDR3 region has 14 residues. Looked up from germline, CDR1 is SGHTS and CDR2 is YDEGEE. V gave up 0 bases and J gave up 6 bases, with 11 bases separating them.

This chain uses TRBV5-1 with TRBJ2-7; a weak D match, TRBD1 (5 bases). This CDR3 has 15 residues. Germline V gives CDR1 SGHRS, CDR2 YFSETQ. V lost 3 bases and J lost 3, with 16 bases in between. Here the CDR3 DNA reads TGCGCCAGCAGCTCCGCTCCGGACACCCACTACGAGCAGTACTTC. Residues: CASSSAPDTHYEQYF.

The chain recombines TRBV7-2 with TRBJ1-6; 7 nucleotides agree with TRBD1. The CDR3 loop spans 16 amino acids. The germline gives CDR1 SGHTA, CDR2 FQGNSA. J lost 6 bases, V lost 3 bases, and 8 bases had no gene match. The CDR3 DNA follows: TGTGCCAGCAGCTTCACGGGCAACAGGGGTAATTCACCCCTCCACTTT. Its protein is CASSFTGNRGNSPLHF.

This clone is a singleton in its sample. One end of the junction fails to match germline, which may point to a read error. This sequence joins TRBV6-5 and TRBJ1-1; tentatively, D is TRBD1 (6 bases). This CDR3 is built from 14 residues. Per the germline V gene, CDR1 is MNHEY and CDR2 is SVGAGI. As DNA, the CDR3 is TGTGCCAGAAGTTACGGGGGCTTGTACACTGAAGCTTTCTTT. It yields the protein CARSYGGLYTEAFF.

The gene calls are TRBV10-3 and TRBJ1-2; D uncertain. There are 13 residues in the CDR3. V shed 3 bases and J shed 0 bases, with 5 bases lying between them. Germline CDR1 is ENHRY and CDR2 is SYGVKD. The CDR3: CAISDMSNYGYTF. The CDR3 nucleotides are TGTGCCATCAGTGATATGTCTAACTATGGCTACACCTTC.

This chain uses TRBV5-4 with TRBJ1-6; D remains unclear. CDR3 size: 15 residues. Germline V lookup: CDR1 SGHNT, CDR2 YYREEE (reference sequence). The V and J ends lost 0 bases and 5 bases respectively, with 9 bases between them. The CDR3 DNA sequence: TGTGCCAGCAGCTTGGACGGGTTTCATAATTCACCCCTCCACTTT. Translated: CASSLDGFHNSPLHF.

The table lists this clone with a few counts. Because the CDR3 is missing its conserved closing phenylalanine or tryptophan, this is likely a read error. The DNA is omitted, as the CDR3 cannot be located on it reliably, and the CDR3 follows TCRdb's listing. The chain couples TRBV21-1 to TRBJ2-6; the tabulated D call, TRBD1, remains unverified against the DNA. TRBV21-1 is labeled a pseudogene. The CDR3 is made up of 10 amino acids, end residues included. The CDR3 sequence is CASSKWGAQG.

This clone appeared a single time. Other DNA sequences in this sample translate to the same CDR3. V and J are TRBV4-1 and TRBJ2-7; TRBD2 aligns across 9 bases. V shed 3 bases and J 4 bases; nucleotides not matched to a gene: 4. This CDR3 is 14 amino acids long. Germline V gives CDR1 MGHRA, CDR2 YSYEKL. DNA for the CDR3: TGCGCCAGCAGCCAGTTGGCGGGGGGGTACGAGCAGTACTTC. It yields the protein CASSQLAGGYEQYF.

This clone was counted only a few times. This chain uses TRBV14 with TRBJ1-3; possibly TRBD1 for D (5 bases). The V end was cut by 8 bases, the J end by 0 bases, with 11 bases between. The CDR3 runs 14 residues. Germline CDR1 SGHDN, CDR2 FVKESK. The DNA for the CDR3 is TGTGCCAGCTTTCCGGGGGGCTCTGGAAACACCATATATTTT. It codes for CASFPGGSGNTIYF. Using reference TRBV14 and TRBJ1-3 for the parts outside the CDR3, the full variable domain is EAGVTQFPSHSVIEKGQTVTLRCDPISGHDNLYWYRRVMGKEIKFLLHFVKESKQDESGMPNNRFLAERTGGTYSTLKVQPAELEDSGVYFCASFPGGSGNTIYFGEGSWLTVV.

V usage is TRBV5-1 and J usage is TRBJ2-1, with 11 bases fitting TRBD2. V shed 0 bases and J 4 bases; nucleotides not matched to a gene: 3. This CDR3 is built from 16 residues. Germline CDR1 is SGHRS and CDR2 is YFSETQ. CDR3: CASSLAASGGYNEQFF. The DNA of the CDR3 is TGCGCCAGCAGCTTGGCAGCTAGCGGGGGGTACAATGAGCAGTTCTTC.

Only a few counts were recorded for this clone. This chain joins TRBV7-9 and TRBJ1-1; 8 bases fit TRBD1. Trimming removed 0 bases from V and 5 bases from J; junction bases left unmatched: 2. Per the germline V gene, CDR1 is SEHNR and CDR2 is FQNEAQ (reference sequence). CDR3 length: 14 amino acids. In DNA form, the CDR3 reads TGTGCCAGCAGCTTAGCCACAGGGGGTACTGAAGCTTTCTTT. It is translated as CASSLATGGTEAFF.

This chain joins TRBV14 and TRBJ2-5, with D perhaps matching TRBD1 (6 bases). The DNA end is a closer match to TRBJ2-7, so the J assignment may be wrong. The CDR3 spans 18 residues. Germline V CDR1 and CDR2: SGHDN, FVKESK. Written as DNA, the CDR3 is TGTGCCAGCAGTCCCCGGGACACTCCCTCCCCCGATACCTACGAGCAGTACTTC. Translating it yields CASSPRDTPSPDTYEQYF.

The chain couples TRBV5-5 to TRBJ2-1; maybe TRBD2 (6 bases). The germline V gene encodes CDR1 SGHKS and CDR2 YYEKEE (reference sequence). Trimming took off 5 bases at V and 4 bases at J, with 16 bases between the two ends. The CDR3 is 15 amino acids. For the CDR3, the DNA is TGTGCCAGCAGTCCTAGGCCAGGGAGGTACAATGAGCAGTTCTTC. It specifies CASSPRPGRYNEQFF.

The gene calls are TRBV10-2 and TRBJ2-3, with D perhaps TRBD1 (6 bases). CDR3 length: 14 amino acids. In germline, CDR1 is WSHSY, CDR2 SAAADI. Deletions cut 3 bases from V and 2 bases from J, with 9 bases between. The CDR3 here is CASSEQGATDTQYF. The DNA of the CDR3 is TGCGCCAGCAGTGAACAGGGTGCCACAGATACGCAGTATTTT.

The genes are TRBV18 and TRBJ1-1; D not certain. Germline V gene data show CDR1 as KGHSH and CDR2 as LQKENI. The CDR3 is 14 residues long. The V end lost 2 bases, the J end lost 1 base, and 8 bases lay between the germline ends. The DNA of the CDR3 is TGTGCCAGCTCACCATTTGGAGAGAACACTGAAGCTTTCTTT. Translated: CASSPFGENTEAFF.